A single sample gave rise to the 9 T cell receptor beta chains below, sequenced in a study of T cell repertoires in cytomegalovirus infection. These receptors' antigens are unknown. TCRdb re-called the reads through MiXCR, storing one row per CDR3 protein. The table lists about 46,000 distinct CDR3 sequences, around 20% of them singletons. Sequencing was done on a sample of PBMCs, sequenced either directly or after in vitro stimulation (not recorded which). Every receptor here comes from a human donor in good health (CMV status not recorded). Some clones in this sample may be carry-over from other donors' samples.

This clonotype was counted at least ten times. The chain joins TRBV7-2 to TRBJ1-5; the match to TRBD1 covers 7 bases. The CDR3 contains 20 residues. Germline V CDR1 and CDR2: SGHTA, FQGNSA. Trimming cost V 1 base and J 3 bases; bases outside gene matches: 18. CDR3 DNA: TGTGCCAGCAGCTTAGGTTTCCCCCTCTCCGGGACAGCTTCCAATCAGCCCCAGCATTTT. Its protein is CASSLGFPLSGTASNQPQHF.

This clonotype appeared many times. V and J are TRBV7-9 and TRBJ2-1; 7 bases are shared with TRBD2. J lost 8 bases, V lost 1 base, and 5 bases had no gene match. CDR1 SEHNR and CDR2 FQNEAQ come from the germline V gene (reference sequence). The CDR3 is 14 residues long. The DNA of the CDR3 is TGTGCCAGCAGCTTAGGGGCTAGCGGAGATGAGCAGTTCTTC. It codes for CASSLGASGDEQFF.

This clonotype was detected ten times or more. The chain combines TRBV27 with TRBJ2-7; 11 bases match TRBD2. CDR3 size: 16 residues. After removal of 4 bases from V and 2 bases from J, the junction contained 7 bases not matched to a gene. Germline lookup yields CDR1 MNHEY and CDR2 SMNVEV (reference sequence). The CDR3 loop reads CASSSPGTSGTYEQYF. For the CDR3, the DNA is TGTGCCAGCAGTTCCCCCGGGACTAGCGGAACCTACGAGCAGTACTTC.

The chain combines TRBV18 with TRBJ2-3; D unresolved. The CDR3 consists of 16 residues. The V gene's germline CDR1 is KGHSH and CDR2 LQKENI. Trimming shortened V by 1 base and J by 0 bases, and 11 bases separated the two germline ends. CDR3: CASSPRSTLSTDTQYF. The CDR3 nucleotides read TGTGCCAGCTCACCACGCTCGACACTCAGCACAGATACGCAGTATTTT. Based on the CDR3 plus reference TRBV18 and TRBJ2-3, the full variable domain is NAGVMQNPRHLVRRRGQEARLRCSPMKGHSHVYWYRQLPEEGLKFMVYLQKENIIDESGMPKERFSAEFPKEGPSILRIQQVVRGDSAAYFCASSPRSTLSTDTQYFGPGTRLTVL.

The chain uses TRBV20-1 and TRBJ1-4, with D possibly matching TRBD1 (5 bases). CDR3 length: 13 residues. Germline values: CDR1 DFQATT, CDR2 SNEGSKA (reference sequence). V gave up 4 bases and J gave up 6 bases, with 12 bases separating them. The CDR3 DNA reads TGCAGTGCTAATCGGGGGAATGATGAAAAACTGTTTTTT. It translates to CSANRGNDEKLFF.

This clonotype was detected many times. The chain carries TRBV6-6 and TRBJ2-2; perhaps TRBD2 as D (5 bases). Between the trimmed V and J ends, which lost 6 bases and 6 bases, there was a span of 17 bases. CDR3 length equals 15 residues. Germline V CDR1 and CDR2: MNHNY, SVGAGI (reference sequence). CDR3 residues: CASSPQAAGPGELFF. For the CDR3, the DNA is TGTGCCAGCAGCCCCCAAGCGGCGGGCCCCGGGGAGCTGTTTTTT.

The genes are TRBV28 and TRBJ1-2, with TRBD1 identical over 9 bases. Losses at the gene ends were 6 bases for V and 8 bases for J; bases not matched to a gene: 13. The CDR3 length is 15 residues. The germline gives CDR1 MDHEN, CDR2 SYDVKM. Written as DNA, the CDR3 is TGTGCCAGCAGCGCCGGACAGGGGATGGTTGGGGGCTACACCTTC. This sequence encodes CASSAGQGMVGGYTF.

This clonotype was seen many times. The V and J genes are TRBV29-1 and TRBJ1-1, with TRBD1 as a possible D gene (6 bases). V shed 6 bases and J shed 2 bases, with 10 bases lying between them. Germline-derived CDR1 and CDR2 are SQVTM and ANQGSEA. This CDR3 spans 12 amino acids. CDR3 sequence reads: CSVAGGNTEAFF. The CDR3 DNA reads TGCAGCGTGGCGGGGGGCAACACTGAAGCTTTCTTT.

The chain uses TRBV7-6 and TRBJ2-1; TRBD2 matches at 10 bases. V lost 5 bases, J lost 2 bases, and 6 bases stayed unmatched. Germline lookup yields CDR1 SGHVS and CDR2 FNYEAQ. There are 16 residues in the CDR3. The CDR3 region has the DNA TGTGCCAGCAGCGCCGCTAGCGGGAGACCCTACAATGAGCAGTTCTTC. This translates into CASSAASGRPYNEQFF.